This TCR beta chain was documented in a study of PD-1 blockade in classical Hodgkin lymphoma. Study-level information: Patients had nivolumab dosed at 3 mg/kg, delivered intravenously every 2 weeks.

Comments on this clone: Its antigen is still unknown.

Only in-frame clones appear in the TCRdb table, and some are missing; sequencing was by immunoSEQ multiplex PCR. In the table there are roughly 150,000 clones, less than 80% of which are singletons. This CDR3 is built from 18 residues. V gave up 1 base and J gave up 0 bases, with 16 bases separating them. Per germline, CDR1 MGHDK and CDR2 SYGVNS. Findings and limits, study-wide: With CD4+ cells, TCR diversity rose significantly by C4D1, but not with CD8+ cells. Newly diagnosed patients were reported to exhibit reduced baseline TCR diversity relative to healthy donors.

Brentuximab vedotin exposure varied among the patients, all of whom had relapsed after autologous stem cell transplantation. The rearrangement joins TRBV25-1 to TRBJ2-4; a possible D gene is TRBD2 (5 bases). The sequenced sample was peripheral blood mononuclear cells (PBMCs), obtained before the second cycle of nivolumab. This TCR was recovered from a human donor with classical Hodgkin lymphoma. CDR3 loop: CASSELGGPGVAKNIQYF. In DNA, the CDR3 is TGTGCCAGCAGTGAATTAGGAGGACCCGGGGTAGCCAAAAACATTCAGTACTTC.